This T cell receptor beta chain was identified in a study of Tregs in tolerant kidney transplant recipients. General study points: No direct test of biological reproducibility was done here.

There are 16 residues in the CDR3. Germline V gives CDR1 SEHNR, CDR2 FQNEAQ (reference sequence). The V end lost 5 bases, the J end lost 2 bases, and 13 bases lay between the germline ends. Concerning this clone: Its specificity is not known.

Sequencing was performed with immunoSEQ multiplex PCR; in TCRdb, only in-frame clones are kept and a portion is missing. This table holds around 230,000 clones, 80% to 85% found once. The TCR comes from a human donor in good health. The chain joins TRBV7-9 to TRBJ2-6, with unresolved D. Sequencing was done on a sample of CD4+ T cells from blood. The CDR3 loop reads CASSPFIGPGANVLTF. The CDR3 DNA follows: TGTGCCAGCAGCCCCTTCATTGGGCCTGGGGCCAACGTCCTGACTTTC.